These 10 T cell receptor beta chains came from one sample sequenced in a study of T cell responses to AZD1222 COVID-19 vaccine. This table comes from immunoSEQ multiplex PCR, and its TCRdb copy is limited to in-frame clones, with some not included. The sample records about 150,000 clones, 75% to 90% being singletons. The input for sequencing was peripheral blood, taken on day 0 of AZD1222 vaccination. The receptors were gathered from an adult in good health.

This chain connects TRBV4-1 to TRBJ1-3, with 8 bases matching TRBD1. Germline assignment: CDR1 MGHRA and CDR2 YSYEKL. This CDR3 is built from 16 residues. V lost 1 base to trimming and J lost 4 bases; unmatched junction nucleotides: 6. The CDR3 bases are TGCGCCAGCAGCCAAGTTGGGACAGGAGCCGGAAACACCATATATTTT. Its protein product is CASSQVGTGAGNTIYF.

The rearrangement links TRBV27 to TRBJ1-5; 10 nucleotides align to TRBD1. V lost 8 bases and J lost 6; bases outside the gene matches: 4. This CDR3 spans 13 amino acids. Germline CDR1 MNHEY, CDR2 SMNVEV (reference sequence). The CDR3 DNA follows: TGTGCCAGCGGCAGACAGGGGGCTCAGCCCCAGCATTTT. This gives the protein CASGRQGAQPQHF.

The chain employs TRBV11-2 and TRBJ1-2, with D uncertain. Between the trimmed V and J ends, which lost 5 bases and 4 bases, there was a span of 17 bases. CDR1 is SGHAT, CDR2 FQNNGV, per germline. CDR3 size: 15 residues. The CDR3 DNA is TGTGCCAGCAGCGCCGCCCGGACGTACCCCTATGGCTACACCTTC. Its protein is CASSAARTYPYGYTF.

The genes are TRBV11-3 and TRBJ1-1; D is ambiguous. The CDR3 spans 14 residues. V was cut by 1 base and J by 1 base, with 7 bases left in between. CDR1 is SGHNT, CDR2 YENEEA, per germline. The CDR3 nucleotides read TGTGCCAGCAGCTTAGGAACGCCGAACACTGAAGCTTTCTTT. Translated: CASSLGTPNTEAFF.

CDR3 DNA: TGTGCCAGCAGCCTGGGACTAGCGGGGGGGTCCGGGAATGAGCAGTTCTTC. This codes for CASSLGLAGGSGNEQFF. The gene calls are TRBV11-3 and TRBJ2-1, with TRBD2 matching over 16 bases. With V trimmed by 5 bases and J by 7 bases, 8 bases remained unmatched. The V gene's germline CDR1 is SGHNT and CDR2 YENEEA. The CDR3 sequence is 17 residues long.

The chain couples TRBV14 to TRBJ2-7; the match to TRBD1 covers 7 bases. This CDR3 is 18 amino acids long. V gave up 2 bases and J gave up 0 bases; unmatched junction bases: 13. Per the germline V gene, CDR1 is SGHDN and CDR2 is FVKESK. CDR3 DNA: TGTGCCAGCAGCCAAAGGACAGGTAAACCCAGTAGCTCCTACGAGCAGTACTTC. Translation gives CASSQRTGKPSSSYEQYF.

The rearrangement joins TRBV9 to TRBJ2-5, with 8 bases fitting TRBD2. The V gene end was trimmed by 0 bases and the J gene end by 4 bases; junction bases not matched to a gene: 11. The CDR3 contains 17 residues. Germline V CDR1 and CDR2: SGDLS, YYNGEE. CDR3 in amino acids: CASSVGRGTRGLETQYF. Written as DNA, the CDR3 is TGTGCCAGCAGCGTAGGACGAGGGACTAGGGGTTTAGAGACCCAGTACTTC.

This rearrangement joins TRBV10-3 to TRBJ2-2; tentatively, D is TRBD1 (6 bases). Trimming pared 7 bases from V and 0 bases from J, leaving 15 bases between. Germline V gene sequence: CDR1 ENHRY, CDR2 SYGVKD. The CDR3 totals 16 residues. For the CDR3, the DNA is TGTGCCATCACCAGACAGGCCACAGCGAACACCGGGGAGCTGTTTTTT. This translates into CAITRQATANTGELFF.

V is TRBV30 and J is TRBJ2-5; D is possibly TRBD2 (6 bases). The CDR3 has 14 residues. V lost 0 bases to trimming and J lost 5 bases, with 13 bases between them. Per germline, CDR1 GTSNPN and CDR2 SVGIG (reference sequence). The CDR3 here is CAWSVSAGRETQYF. The CDR3 DNA is TGTGCCTGGAGTGTATCGGCAGGGAGGGAGACCCAGTACTTC.

The rearrangement uses TRBV30 and TRBJ2-3; TRBD2 agrees at 8 bases. This CDR3 contains 13 residues. Germline CDR1 and CDR2: GTSNPN and SVGIG (reference sequence). J lost 9 bases, V lost 1 base, and 6 bases had no gene match. The CDR3 here is CAWSAEVAGTQYF. As DNA, the CDR3 is TGTGCCTGGAGTGCGGAGGTAGCGGGGACGCAGTATTTT.